This T cell receptor (beta chain) originates from a study of T cells in Graves' hyperthyroidism and ophthalmopathy. Study-level background: Upon initial diagnosis and before any treatment, peripheral blood was collected.

RNA transcripts served as the template for amplifying TCR beta CDR3 regions. Initially, a first-round RT-PCR of the TCR CDR3 employed the HTBI primer set. TCRdb ran MiXCR on the multiplex PCR reads and lists one entry per CDR3 protein. The repertoire holds over 350,000 distinct CDR3 sequences, with around 15% as singletons. For ophthalmopathy patients, the Clinical Activity Score was at least 3 and the NOSPECS grade at least 4; duration was under 3 months. This sample holds PBMCs from 8.5 to 10 ml fresh peripheral blood. V lost 4 bases and J lost 0; bases outside the gene matches: 3. This CDR3 is 15 amino acids long.

The TCR was taken from a man aged 50 to 59 with Graves' ophthalmopathy. This chain uses TRBV12-3 or TRBV12-4 with TRBJ1-3; 7 nucleotides match TRBD1. Sequencing input: blood. The CDR3 reads CASSSGQVSGNTIYF. The CDR3 coding sequence is TGTGCCAGCAGTTCAGGACAGGTCTCTGGAAACACCATATATTTT.